One sample yielded the 19 T cell receptor beta chains listed below, sequenced in a study of vaccination effects on CD4 cells after COVID-19. The method was immunoSEQ multiplex PCR; TCRdb's version includes in-frame clones alone and lacks a portion of them. The sample holds about 48,000 clones, approximately 65% seen once. Following an approximately 10-day culture, CD4+ T cells were purified. The antigens for these receptors are not known. Sequencing was performed on CD4+ T cells from PBMCs cultured without peptide, taken before COVID-19 vaccination. These receptor sequences come from a human donor who received a COVID-19 vaccine.

The chain is built from TRBV2 and TRBJ2-7; D is undetermined. CDR1 SNHLY and CDR2 FYNNEI come from the germline V gene. The CDR3 totals 12 residues. The germline V and J ends were trimmed by 1 base and 9 bases, with 10 bases remaining between them. Here the CDR3 reads CASSEGGTAQYF. CDR3 sequence (DNA): TGTGCCAGCAGTGAAGGGGGAACGGCGCAGTACTTC.

This clone was seen more than once but under ten times. The genes are TRBV5-1 and TRBJ1-5; 8 bases are a match to TRBD1. The CDR3 extends over 14 amino acids. After removal of 3 bases from V and 7 bases from J, the junction contained 6 bases not matched to a gene. Germline V lookup: CDR1 SGHRS, CDR2 YFSETQ. In nucleotides, the CDR3 is TGCGCCAGCAGCTCGGGACAGGCCGGGCAGCCCCAGCATTTT. Amino acid sequence: CASSSGQAGQPQHF.

V is TRBV11-2 and J is TRBJ1-2; D is possibly TRBD1 (5 bases). Germline CDR1 is SGHAT and CDR2 is FQNNGV. Trimming removed 2 bases at V and 6 bases at J, with 16 bases between. The CDR3 length is 15 residues. The CDR3 region is CASSLNQGRVNGYTF. The CDR3 bases are TGTGCCAGCAGCTTAAACCAGGGTCGGGTTAATGGCTACACCTTC.

The rearrangement joins TRBV18 to TRBJ2-1; 7 positions match TRBD1. The CDR3 has 16 amino acids. Germline trimming cut 3 bases from V and 5 bases from J; bases unmatched to any gene: 10. Germline lookup yields CDR1 KGHSH and CDR2 LQKENI. This chain's CDR3 is CASSPGSTGYNNEQFF. DNA for the CDR3: TGTGCCAGCTCACCCGGATCGACAGGGTACAACAATGAGCAGTTCTTC.

V is TRBV13 and J is TRBJ2-7, with 7 nucleotides matching TRBD1. There are 17 residues in the CDR3. CDR1 and CDR2 from the germline V gene are PRHDT and FYEKMQ (reference sequence). Trimming removed 5 bases from V and 0 bases from J; junction bases left unmatched: 13. The CDR3 coding sequence is TGTGCCAGCAGCATCGGAGGCCAGACAGGGTTCTCCTACGAGCAGTACTTC. The encoded protein is CASSIGGQTGFSYEQYF.

This chain connects TRBV7-9 to TRBJ1-6; D perhaps matches TRBD1 (6 bases). Trimming shortened V by 5 bases and J by 11 bases, and 13 bases separated the two germline ends. Germline V CDR1 and CDR2: SEHNR, FQNEAQ (reference sequence). The CDR3 totals 13 residues. CDR3: CASSVQGMTPLHF. Here the CDR3 DNA reads TGTGCCAGCAGCGTTCAGGGGATGACACCCCTCCACTTT.

This clone is a singleton in its sample. This sequence joins TRBV5-1 and TRBJ2-1; 8 positions match TRBD2. The CDR3 is made up of 15 amino acids. V lost 1 base, J lost 3 bases, and 3 bases stayed unmatched. CDR1 is SGHRS, CDR2 YFSETQ, per germline. CDR3 amino acids: CASSLTGGGYNEQFF. DNA of the CDR3: TGCGCCAGCAGCTTGACCGGGGGGGGCTACAATGAGCAGTTCTTC.

This chain uses TRBV18 with TRBJ2-7, with 11 positions matching TRBD1. CDR3 length equals 16 residues. V was clipped by 2 bases and J by 7 bases; unmatched bases: 10. CDR1 is KGHSH, CDR2 LQKENI, per germline. CDR3 DNA sequence: TGTGCCAGCTCACCAGCCCCGGGACAGGGGGAGGGGGAGCAGTACTTC. The encoded protein is CASSPAPGQGEGEQYF.

The table lists this clone with a few counts. This chain joins TRBV2 and TRBJ1-5; D remains ambiguous. The V and J ends lost 8 bases and 3 bases respectively, with 8 bases between them. The CDR3 runs to 12 residues. CDR1 is SNHLY and CDR2 is FYNNEI in the germline V gene. This CDR3 is CASRPHNQPQHF. The CDR3 bases are TGTGCCAGCCGACCGCACAATCAGCCCCAGCATTTT.

The chain recombines TRBV27 with TRBJ1-1, with a possible D match to TRBD1 (5 bases). The CDR3 totals 13 residues. V lost 7 bases and J lost 5, with 14 bases in between. Germline values: CDR1 MNHEY, CDR2 SMNVEV (reference sequence). The CDR3 loop is CASTPQGITEAFF. The CDR3 DNA sequence: TGTGCCAGCACCCCCCAGGGTATAACTGAAGCTTTCTTT.

The chain joins TRBV6-5 to TRBJ1-1; weak D call: TRBD1 (5 bases). The CDR3 length is 15 residues. The germline gives CDR1 MNHEY, CDR2 SVGAGI. Trimming stripped 2 bases from V and 1 base from J, with 11 bases between. This CDR3 is CASSYAGGQNTEAFF. CDR3 sequence (DNA): TGTGCCAGCAGTTACGCGGGAGGACAGAACACTGAAGCTTTCTTT.

The V and J genes are TRBV4-2 and TRBJ1-6; 8 nucleotides match TRBD1. There are 15 residues in the CDR3. The J segment lost 10 bases and the V segment lost 3 bases, leaving 8 bases of the junction unmatched. Germline V gene sequence: CDR1 LGHNA, CDR2 YNFKEQ. The chain's CDR3 is CASSQTDRGGSPLHF. DNA for the CDR3: TGTGCCAGCAGCCAGACTGACAGGGGTGGGTCACCCCTCCACTTT.

The chain joins TRBV15 to TRBJ2-7, with no clear D. The CDR3 totals 15 residues. Germline loops: CDR1 LNHNV, CDR2 YYDKDF (reference sequence). V was shortened by 1 base and J by 3 bases, with 13 bases between the two germline ends. The CDR3 here is CATSRGLESIYEQYF. The CDR3 bases are TGTGCCACCAGCAGAGGTCTTGAGAGTATCTACGAGCAGTACTTC. Full variable domain (missing parts from reference TRBV15 and TRBJ2-7): DAMVIQNPRYQVTQFGKPVTLSCSQTLNHNVMYWYQQKSSQAPKLLFHYYDKDFNNEADTPDNFQSRRPNTSFCFLDIRSPGLGDTAMYLCATSRGLESIYEQYFGPGTRLTVT.

This clone turned up a few times. The V and J genes are TRBV6-5 and TRBJ2-7; 8 bases are shared with TRBD2. CDR1 is MNHEY and CDR2 is SVGAGI in the germline V gene. CDR3 size: 14 residues. Losses at the gene ends were 7 bases for V and 6 bases for J; bases not matched to a gene: 11. DNA for the CDR3: TGTGCCAGCACCCTAACACGGGGGGGCTTCGAGCAGTACTTC. The encoded protein is CASTLTRGGFEQYF.

This chain uses TRBV11-2 with TRBJ2-7; 9 bases fit TRBD1. J was trimmed by 4 bases and V by 3 bases; bases with no gene match: 4. The CDR3 runs 14 residues. CDR1 and CDR2 from the germline V gene are SGHAT and FQNNGV. The CDR3 region is CASSFGTGPYEQYF. CDR3 DNA: TGTGCCAGCAGCTTCGGGACAGGGCCTTACGAGCAGTACTTC.

This rearrangement joins TRBV27 to TRBJ2-3; 10 positions agree with TRBD1. The germline CDR1 and CDR2 sequences are MNHEY and SMNVEV (reference sequence). V lost 3 bases, J lost 1 base, and 4 bases stayed unmatched. The CDR3 spans 16 residues. Written as DNA, the CDR3 is TGTGCCAGCAGTTTGTTTGGGACAGGGGGCACAGATACGCAGTATTTT. Encoded protein: CASSLFGTGGTDTQYF.

The V and J genes are TRBV6-5 and TRBJ1-2; D not resolved. The ends were cut back, 8 bases at V and 2 bases at J, with 12 bases in the middle. The CDR3 has 13 residues. CDR1 and CDR2 from the germline V gene are MNHEY and SVGAGI. The CDR3 spells CASGRAGNYGYTF. CDR3 nucleotides: TGTGCCAGCGGGAGGGCTGGGAACTATGGCTACACCTTC.

The chain couples TRBV4-2 to TRBJ1-3; D is ambiguous. The germline CDR1 and CDR2 sequences are LGHNA and YNFKEQ. The CDR3 extends over 17 amino acids. V lost 1 base and J lost 0, with 13 bases in between. This chain's CDR3 is CASSQVGGGRSGNTIYF. CDR3 DNA sequence: TGTGCCAGCAGCCAAGTGGGCGGCGGTCGCTCTGGAAACACCATATATTTT.

The V call is TRBV5-1, the J call TRBJ2-3; D ambiguous. Between the trimmed V and J ends, which lost 1 base and 4 bases, there was a span of 4 bases. The CDR3 runs 12 residues. Germline V gene data show CDR1 as SGHRS and CDR2 as YFSETQ. The CDR3 region has the DNA TGCGCCAGCAGCTTGCGTCCAGATACGCAGTATTTT. It is translated as CASSLRPDTQYF. Filled out from reference TRBV5-1 and TRBJ2-3, the complete variable domain reads KAGVTQTPRYLIKTRGQQVTLSCSPISGHRSVSWYQQTPGQGLQFLFEYFSETQRNKGNFPGRFSGRQFSNSRSEMNVSTLELGDSALYLCASSLRPDTQYFGPGTRLTVL.